The source of this TCR beta chain is a study of T cell repertoires in cytomegalovirus infection. Overall study: Indications came from public TCR beta signatures; they pointed to CMV infection and to a matching HLA type. General study findings and limits: HLA-C-restricted CMV clonotypes gave the most frequent clonotype in two of eight donors.

Remarks on this clonotype: What it binds is unknown.

TCRdb called the reads again in MiXCR, with one record for every CDR3 protein. The repertoire holds 350,000 to 550,000 distinct CDR3 sequences, with roughly 31% as singletons. The CDR3 contains 15 residues. Trimming shortened V by 0 bases and J by 5 bases, and 13 bases separated the two germline ends. The V gene's germline CDR1 is DFQATT and CDR2 SNEGSKA (reference sequence). The sequence came from a human donor in good health (CMV status not recorded). Some clones in this sample may be carry-over from other donors' samples. V is TRBV20-1 and J is TRBJ2-2; D call uncertain. Material for sequencing was PBMCs. The CDR3 here is CSARDPGSLTGELFF. The CDR3 DNA reads as TGCAGTGCTAGAGATCCGGGCAGCTTGACCGGGGAGCTGTTTTTT.